One and the same sample provided the 28 T cell receptor beta chains below, sequenced in a study of blood T cell repertoires in COVID-19. The repertoire was sequenced with immunoSEQ multiplex PCR; TCRdb's copy has only in-frame clones and lacks some. The sample shows about 100,000 clones, about 80% of them seen only once. The sample taken for sequencing was peripheral blood. These receptors came from an older man with active or convalescent COVID-19.

The table lists this clone with a count of one. V usage is TRBV18 and J usage is TRBJ2-2; D remains unclear. The CDR3 totals 13 residues. Looked up from germline, CDR1 is KGHSH and CDR2 is LQKENI. V lost 6 bases and J lost 6, with 11 bases in between. The CDR3 DNA reads as TGTGCCAGCTCCCCAGAGAGCCCCGGGGAGCTGTTTTTT. This codes for CASSPESPGELFF.

The J gene is TRBJ2-5, the V gene TRBV11-2; 7 nucleotides align to TRBD1. The length of the CDR3 is 15 residues. After removal of 4 bases from V and 1 base from J, the junction contained 6 bases not matched to a gene. Looked up from germline, CDR1 is SGHAT and CDR2 is FQNNGV. CDR3 sequence (DNA): TGTGCCAGCAGCTCCTACAGGGGAATCCAAGAGACCCAGTACTTC. This codes for CASSSYRGIQETQYF.

The V call is TRBV5-1, the J call TRBJ1-1; 7 nucleotides agree with TRBD1. The CDR3 length is 14 residues. The J segment lost 2 bases and the V segment lost 8 bases, leaving 9 bases of the junction unmatched. Germline loops: CDR1 SGHRS, CDR2 YFSETQ. CDR3 in amino acids: CASTRDSTNTEAFF. The CDR3 coding sequence is TGCGCCAGTACCCGGGACAGCACAAACACTGAAGCTTTCTTT.

The chain joins TRBV7-3 to TRBJ2-3; maybe TRBD2 (6 bases). The germline CDR1 and CDR2 sequences are SGHTA and FQGTGA. The CDR3 length is 14 residues. V dropped 3 bases and J dropped 0 bases, with 7 bases sitting between them. The CDR3 nucleotides are TGTGCCAGCAGCTTGGGGACTAGCACAGATACGCAGTATTTT. It is translated as CASSLGTSTDTQYF.

J is TRBJ2-3 and V is TRBV21-1; TRBD1, as called in the table, went unchecked against the DNA. TRBV21-1 represents a pseudogene. This CDR3 is built from 15 residues. The CDR3 here is CASIPGTGTTDTQYF. CDR3 DNA: TGTGCCAGCATCCCCGGGACAGGGACCACAGATACGCAGTATTTT.

This clone is judged medium-sized (0.01 to 0.1%). The chain uses TRBV5-1 and TRBJ2-2, with D tentatively TRBD1 (5 bases). The CDR3 runs 14 residues. The V end lost 0 bases, the J end lost 5 bases, and 8 bases lay between the germline ends. Germline lookup yields CDR1 SGHRS and CDR2 YFSETQ. DNA for the CDR3: TGCGCCAGCAGCTTGGGGCAGGGAACCGGGGAGCTGTTTTTT. Its protein product is CASSLGQGTGELFF.

The rearrangement links TRBV5-6 to TRBJ1-2; D is ambiguous. The CDR3 runs 14 residues. V was shortened by 0 bases and J by 4 bases, with 10 bases between the two germline ends. Germline CDR1 SGHDT, CDR2 YYEEEE. The CDR3 is CASSLGGIGYGYTF. The CDR3, as DNA: TGTGCCAGCAGCTTGGGAGGGATAGGCTATGGCTACACCTTC.

V usage is TRBV15 and J usage is TRBJ2-5; 9 bases align to TRBD2. The CDR3 is 14 residues long. The ends lost 5 bases at V and 4 bases at J; junction bases unmatched: 5. From germline, CDR1 is LNHNV and CDR2 YYDKDF (reference sequence). The CDR3 here is CATSLGTSRETQYF. In DNA form, the CDR3 reads TGTGCCACCAGCTTAGGGACTAGCAGAGAGACCCAGTACTTC.

This chain connects TRBV30 to TRBJ2-5; D perhaps matches TRBD2 (6 bases). The germline CDR1 and CDR2 sequences are GTSNPN and SVGIG (reference sequence). The CDR3 is 13 residues long. V gave up 3 bases and J gave up 5 bases, with 13 bases separating them. The DNA for the CDR3 is TGTGCCTGGAGCGCAGGGACTTCCGAGACCCAGTACTTC. Translating gives CAWSAGTSETQYF.

V and J are TRBV28 and TRBJ1-2; D is possibly TRBD1 (5 bases). This CDR3 is 14 amino acids long. The germline V gene encodes CDR1 MDHEN and CDR2 SYDVKM. The V and J ends lost 6 bases and 2 bases respectively, with 13 bases between them. DNA for the CDR3: TGTGCCAGCAGCCCCGGGGGACCAAACTATGGCTACACCTTC. Amino acids: CASSPGGPNYGYTF.

The rearrangement uses TRBV18 and TRBJ1-6; TRBD1 is a possible D gene (6 bases). Germline V gene sequence: CDR1 KGHSH, CDR2 LQKENI. CDR3 length: 13 amino acids. V dropped 6 bases and J dropped 6 bases, with 9 bases sitting between them. CDR3 DNA sequence: TGTGCCAGCTCGCCGGACAGTAATTCACCCCTCCACTTT. This sequence encodes CASSPDSNSPLHF.

The chain couples TRBV2 to TRBJ2-1; D is perhaps TRBD2 (6 bases). This CDR3 contains 13 residues. Germline CDR1 and CDR2: SNHLY and FYNNEI. Between the trimmed V and J ends, which lost 10 bases and 0 bases, there was a span of 10 bases. The chain's CDR3 is CANLAVSYNEQFF. DNA for the CDR3: TGTGCCAACTTAGCGGTCTCCTACAATGAGCAGTTCTTC.

The genes are TRBV27 and TRBJ1-1; D remains ambiguous. V lost 3 bases and J lost 2, with 7 bases in between. This CDR3 contains 13 residues. Per the germline V gene, CDR1 is MNHEY and CDR2 is SMNVEV (reference sequence). The CDR3 protein is CASSFWANTEAFF. In DNA, the CDR3 is TGTGCCAGCAGTTTTTGGGCTAACACTGAAGCTTTCTTT.

V gene TRBV7-2 combines with J gene TRBJ2-7; D perhaps matches TRBD1 (6 bases). V was clipped by 2 bases and J by 7 bases, with 15 bases between them. Looked up from germline, CDR1 is SGHTA and CDR2 is FQGNSA. The CDR3 is 14 residues long. CDR3: CASSLIQGLEEQYF. The CDR3 DNA reads TGTGCCAGCAGCTTAATCCAGGGGTTGGAAGAGCAGTACTTC.

This clone was seen once. V gene TRBV28 combines with J gene TRBJ2-2, with D possibly TRBD2 on 6 matching bases. The V gene's germline CDR1 is MDHEN and CDR2 SYDVKM. V shed 6 bases and J shed 6 bases, with 11 bases lying between them. This CDR3 contains 13 residues. CDR3 region: CASRRSGAGELFF. CDR3 nucleotide sequence: TGTGCCAGCAGACGTAGCGGAGCCGGGGAGCTGTTTTTT.

The J gene is TRBJ2-1, the V gene TRBV5-4; no reliable D call. Germline V gene data show CDR1 as SGHNT and CDR2 as YYREEE (reference sequence). V dropped 0 bases and J dropped 4 bases, with 11 bases sitting between them. The CDR3 consists of 15 residues. The CDR3 reads CASSLATKFYNEQFF. CDR3 DNA: TGTGCCAGCAGCTTGGCCACTAAATTTTACAATGAGCAGTTCTTC.

The chain recombines TRBV15 with TRBJ1-2; D possibly corresponds to TRBD1 (6 bases). The germline V and J ends were trimmed by 5 bases and 3 bases, with 16 bases remaining between them. The V gene's germline CDR1 is LNHNV and CDR2 YYDKDF (reference sequence). CDR3 size: 15 residues. CDR3: CATSRRGGVDYGYTF. CDR3 sequence (DNA): TGTGCCACCAGCCGACGAGGGGGGGTGGACTATGGCTACACCTTC.

The rearrangement joins TRBV28 to TRBJ2-7; D not certain. Germline V gives CDR1 MDHEN, CDR2 SYDVKM. Trimming removed 1 base at V and 1 base at J, with 11 bases between. This CDR3 region has 15 residues. CDR3: CASSLSSSVSYEQYF. The CDR3 bases are TGTGCCAGCAGTTTATCGTCGAGCGTTTCCTACGAGCAGTACTTC.

This chain links TRBV4-2 with TRBJ2-1, with 9 bases identical to TRBD2. Germline V CDR1 and CDR2: LGHNA, YNFKEQ. The CDR3 totals 16 residues. Germline trimming cut 0 bases from V and 6 bases from J; bases unmatched to any gene: 6. CDR3 coding DNA: TGTGCCAGCAGCCAAGATTTAACAGCGGGAGGCAATGAGCAGTTCTTC. Protein: CASSQDLTAGGNEQFF.

The chain is built from TRBV2 and TRBJ2-3; weak D call: TRBD2 (5 bases). The CDR3 extends over 14 amino acids. Germline V gene lookup returns CDR1 SNHLY and CDR2 FYNNEI. Trimming cost V 0 bases and J 7 bases, with 11 bases left between them. The CDR3 sequence: CASSEARVANTQYF. In DNA form, the CDR3 reads TGTGCCAGCAGTGAAGCGCGGGTGGCAAATACGCAGTATTTT.

This clone was counted between two and nine times. The gene calls are TRBV11-2 and TRBJ2-7; D perhaps matches TRBD2 (5 bases). Trimming pared 1 base from V and 4 bases from J, leaving 11 bases between. The CDR3 has 14 amino acids. CDR1 is SGHAT, CDR2 FQNNGV, per germline. The CDR3 bases are TGTGCCAGCAGCTTAGTGGGTTCGGGATACGAGCAGTACTTC. This encodes CASSLVGSGYEQYF. The whole variable domain, remainder taken from reference TRBV11-2 and TRBJ2-7, is EAGVAQSPRYKIIEKRQSVAFWCNPISGHATLYWYQQILGQGPKLLIQFQNNGVVDDSQLPKDRFSAERLKGVDSTLKIQPAKLEDSAVYLCASSLVGSGYEQYFGPGTRLTVT.

The chain is built from TRBV2 and TRBJ2-1; 7 nucleotides match TRBD2. CDR3 length equals 14 residues. Per germline, CDR1 SNHLY and CDR2 FYNNEI. Losses at the gene ends were 6 bases for V and 7 bases for J; bases not matched to a gene: 9. The DNA of the CDR3 is TGTGCCAGCAGCTCTAGCGGTCCTTGGAATGAGCAGTTCTTC. Residues: CASSSSGPWNEQFF. Based on the CDR3 plus reference TRBV2 and TRBJ2-1, the full variable domain is EPEVTQTPSHQVTQMGQEVILRCVPISNHLYFYWYRQILGQKVEFLVSFYNNEISEKSEIFDDQFSVERPDGSNFTLKIRSTKLEDSAMYFCASSSSGPWNEQFFGPGTRLTVL.

This clone was detected a few times. The rearrangement links TRBV7-6 to TRBJ2-3; perhaps TRBD1 as D (5 bases). Between the trimmed V and J ends, which lost 4 bases and 1 base, there was a span of 9 bases. The CDR3 is 14 amino acids. Looked up from germline, CDR1 is SGHVS and CDR2 is FNYEAQ. CDR3 in amino acids: CASSSQGGTDTQYF. The CDR3 coding sequence is TGTGCCAGCAGCTCCCAGGGCGGCACAGATACGCAGTATTTT.

This clone has a single count. The rearrangement joins TRBV14 to TRBJ1-1, with D possibly TRBD1 on 5 matching bases. The V gene lost 4 bases and the J gene lost 4 bases, with 13 bases spanning the gap. This CDR3 has 14 residues. From germline, CDR1 is SGHDN and CDR2 FVKESK. In nucleotides, the CDR3 is TGTGCCAGCAGCCCAGGGATATGGAGCACTGAAGCTTTCTTT. This gives the protein CASSPGIWSTEAFF. The whole variable domain, remainder taken from reference TRBV14 and TRBJ1-1, is EAGVTQFPSHSVIEKGQTVTLRCDPISGHDNLYWYRRVMGKEIKFLLHFVKESKQDESGMPNNRFLAERTGGTYSTLKVQPAELEDSGVYFCASSPGIWSTEAFFGQGTRLTVV.

This sequence joins TRBV6-5 and TRBJ2-7, with a tentative D call TRBD1 (6 bases). The CDR3 is 15 residues long. Germline CDR1 reads MNHEY; CDR2 reads SVGAGI. Trimming stripped 6 bases from V and 7 bases from J, with 22 bases between. This chain's CDR3 is CASREVRQAFGEQYF. The CDR3, as DNA: TGTGCCAGCAGAGAGGTACGACAGGCCTTTGGGGAGCAGTACTTC.

The V call is TRBV4-3, the J call TRBJ2-1; 8 nucleotides agree with TRBD1. The germline V gene encodes CDR1 LGHNA and CDR2 YSLEER. V dropped 0 bases and J dropped 11; count of bases not matched to a gene: 6. The CDR3 is 14 residues long. CDR3 nucleotide sequence: TGCGCCAGCAGCCAAGAGTCGGCAGGGGGCCAGCAGTTCTTC. Its protein product is CASSQESAGGQQFF.

A single count supports this clone. The rearrangement links TRBV7-2 to TRBJ1-1; D remains ambiguous. Germline V gene data show CDR1 as SGHTA and CDR2 as FQGNSA. The CDR3 runs to 13 residues. Trimming shortened V by 5 bases and J by 1 base, and 8 bases separated the two germline ends. The CDR3 protein is CASSPRENTEAFF. CDR3 DNA: TGTGCCAGCAGCCCCCGGGAGAACACTGAAGCTTTCTTT.

This clone was picked up one time. The V and J genes are TRBV2 and TRBJ2-6; D is perhaps TRBD1 (6 bases). The V gene's germline CDR1 is SNHLY and CDR2 FYNNEI. V gave up 6 bases and J gave up 1 base, with 10 bases separating them. The CDR3 runs 15 residues. CDR3 bases: TGTGCCAGCAGACTCAGGGGATCTGGGGCCAACGTCCTGACTTTC. Its translation is CASRLRGSGANVLTF.